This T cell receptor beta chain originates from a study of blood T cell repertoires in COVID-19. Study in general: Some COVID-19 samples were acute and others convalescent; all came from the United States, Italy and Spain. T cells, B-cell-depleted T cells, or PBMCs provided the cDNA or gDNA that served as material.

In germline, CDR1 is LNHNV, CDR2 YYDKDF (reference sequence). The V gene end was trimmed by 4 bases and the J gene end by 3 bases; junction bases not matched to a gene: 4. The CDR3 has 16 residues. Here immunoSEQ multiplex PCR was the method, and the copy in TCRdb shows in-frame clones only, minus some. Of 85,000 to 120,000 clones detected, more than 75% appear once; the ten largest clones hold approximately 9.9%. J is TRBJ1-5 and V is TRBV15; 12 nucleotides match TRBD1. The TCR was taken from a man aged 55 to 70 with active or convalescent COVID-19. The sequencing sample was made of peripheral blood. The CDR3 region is CATSMGTGGLNQPQHF. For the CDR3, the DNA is TGTGCCACCAGCATGGGGACAGGGGGCCTCAATCAGCCCCAGCATTTT.